This TCR beta chain comes out of a study of blood T cell repertoires in COVID-19 (dated by TCRdb to 2018 to 2020). Study-level background: The collaborator samples originated in the United States, Italy and Spain and spanned the acute and convalescent phases of COVID-19. The dataset comprised deeply sampled blood TCRbeta repertoires from subjects exposed to, actively infected with, or recovered from COVID-19. Samples came from the ongoing ImmuneRACE study (first 160 participants) plus 1,254 subjects from 6 global collaborators. The material from the prospective study consisted of cDNA or gDNA derived from T cells, B-cell-depleted T cells, or PBMCs. A de-identified subject ID, COVID-19 status, age in years and sex were almost always included in the sample metadata. Where available, HLA class I and class II types were obtained from metadata supplied by the sample provider rather than from assay-based typing. The repertoires were released in a freely available public database meant as a resource for research on the immune response to SARS-CoV-2.

In the case of this clone: Its antigen remains unidentified. Base qualities are missing; no much larger clone stands one base away.

The CDR3 starts with the cysteine, ends with the phenylalanine, and has 14 residues. The DNA shown is the 42-base CDR3, in frame from base 1. The germline V gene sets CDR1 to SNHLY and CDR2 to FYNNEI. The germline ends are 17 bases apart after V is trimmed by 2 bases and J by 10 bases. Whole blood was collected in K2EDTA tubes by collaborating institutions according to the institutions' own protocols. For TCRbeta analysis, collaborators shipped samples as frozen whole blood, isolated PBMCs, or DNA extracted from either of those sample types. TCRbeta CDR3 regions were amplified from genomic DNA by means of the immunoSEQ Assay, a bias-controlled multiplex PCR. In the paper's pipeline: The number of nucleated cells in each sample was estimated by amplification of reference gene primers within the assay. To quantify the absolute abundance of each unique TCRbeta CDR3 rearrangement, sequence reads were collapsed and filtered. For each sample, productive Simpson clonality was calculated as the square root of Simpson's diversity index across productive rearrangements. TCRdb took this table from immuneACCESS and kept in-frame rearrangements with V and J called. Such tables lack part of the clones; where checked against another copy, unresolved V genes explain under half of the gap, and the rest is unexplained. V, J and clone size reflect that table, while D and trimming were determined from the DNA. This sample holds approximately 290,000 clones; around 89% were observed only once. Of the sample, about 0.8% is held by the ten largest clones.

What the research found in general, with its limitations: The quantity of clinical and demographic metadata differed by source and by participant and was supplied without curation.

This TCR came from a man younger than 40 with acute or convalescent COVID-19. Recombination joined TRBV2 with TRBJ1-1, with the D segment identity uncertain. The specimen sequenced was peripheral blood. The nucleotides are TGTGCCAGCAGTGAATATGGGGTAGCTGGAGGAGCTTTCTTT. It translates as CASSEYGVAGGAFF.